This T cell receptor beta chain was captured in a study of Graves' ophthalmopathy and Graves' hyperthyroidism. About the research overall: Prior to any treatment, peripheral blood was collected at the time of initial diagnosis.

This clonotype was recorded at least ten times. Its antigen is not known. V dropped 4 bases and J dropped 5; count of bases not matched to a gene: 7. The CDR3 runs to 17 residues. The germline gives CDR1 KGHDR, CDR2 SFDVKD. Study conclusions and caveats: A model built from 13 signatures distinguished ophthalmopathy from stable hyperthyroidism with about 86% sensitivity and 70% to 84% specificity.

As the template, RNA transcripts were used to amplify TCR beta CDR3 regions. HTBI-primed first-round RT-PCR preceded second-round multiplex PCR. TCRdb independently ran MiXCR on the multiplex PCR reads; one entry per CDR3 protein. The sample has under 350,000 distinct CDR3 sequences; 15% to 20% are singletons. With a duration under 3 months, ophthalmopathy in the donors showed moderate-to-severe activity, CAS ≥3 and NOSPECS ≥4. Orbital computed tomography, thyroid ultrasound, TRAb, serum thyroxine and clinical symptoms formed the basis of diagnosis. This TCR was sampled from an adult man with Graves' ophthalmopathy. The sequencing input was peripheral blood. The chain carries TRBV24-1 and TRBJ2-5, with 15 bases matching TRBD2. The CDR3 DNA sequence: TGTGCCACCAGTGAGACCGGGACTAGCGGGAGGCTCGAGACCCAGTACTTC. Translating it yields CATSETGTSGRLETQYF.